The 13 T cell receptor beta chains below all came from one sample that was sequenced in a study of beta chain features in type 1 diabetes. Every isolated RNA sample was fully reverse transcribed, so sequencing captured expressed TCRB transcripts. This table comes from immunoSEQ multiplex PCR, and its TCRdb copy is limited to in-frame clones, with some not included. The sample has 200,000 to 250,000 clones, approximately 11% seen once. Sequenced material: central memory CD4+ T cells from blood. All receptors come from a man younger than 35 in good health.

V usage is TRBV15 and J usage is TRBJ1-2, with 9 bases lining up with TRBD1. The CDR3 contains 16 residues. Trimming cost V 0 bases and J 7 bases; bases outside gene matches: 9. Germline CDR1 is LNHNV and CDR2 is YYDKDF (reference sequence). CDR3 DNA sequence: TGTGCCACCAGCAGAGACCCGGGGACAGGGAAAGGTGGCTACACCTTC. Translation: CATSRDPGTGKGGYTF.

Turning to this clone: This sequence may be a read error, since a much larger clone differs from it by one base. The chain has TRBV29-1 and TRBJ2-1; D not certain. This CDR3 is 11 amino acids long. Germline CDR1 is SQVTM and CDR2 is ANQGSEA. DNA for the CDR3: TGCAGCGGTGAAGTATCTAGGGAACAGTTCTTC. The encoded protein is CSGEVSREQFF.

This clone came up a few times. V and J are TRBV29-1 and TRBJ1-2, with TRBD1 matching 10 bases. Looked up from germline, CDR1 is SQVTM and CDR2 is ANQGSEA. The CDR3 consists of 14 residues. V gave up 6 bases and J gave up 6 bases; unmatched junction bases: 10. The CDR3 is CSVDRTGGAHGYTF. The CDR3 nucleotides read TGCAGCGTGGACCGGACAGGGGGGGCTCATGGCTACACCTTC.

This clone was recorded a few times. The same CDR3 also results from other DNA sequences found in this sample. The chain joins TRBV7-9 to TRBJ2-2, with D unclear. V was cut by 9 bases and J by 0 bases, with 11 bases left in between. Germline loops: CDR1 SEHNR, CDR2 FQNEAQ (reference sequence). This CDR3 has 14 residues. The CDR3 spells CASSLGTNTGELFF. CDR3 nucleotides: TGTGCCAGTAGTCTTGGTACGAACACCGGGGAGCTGTTTTTT.

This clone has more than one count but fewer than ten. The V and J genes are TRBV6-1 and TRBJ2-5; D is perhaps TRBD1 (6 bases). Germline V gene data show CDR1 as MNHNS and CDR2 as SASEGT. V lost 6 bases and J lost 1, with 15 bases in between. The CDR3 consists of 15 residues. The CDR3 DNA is TGTGCCAGCAGCCAGACAGGCCTCTCCCAAGAGACCCAGTACTTC. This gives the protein CASSQTGLSQETQYF.

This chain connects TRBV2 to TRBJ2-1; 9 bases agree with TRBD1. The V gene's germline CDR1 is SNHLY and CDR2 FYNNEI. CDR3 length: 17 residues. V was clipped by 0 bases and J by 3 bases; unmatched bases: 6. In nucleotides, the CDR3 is TGTGCCAGCAGTGAAGCCCCCGGGACAGGGATCTACAATGAGCAGTTCTTC. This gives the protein CASSEAPGTGIYNEQFF.

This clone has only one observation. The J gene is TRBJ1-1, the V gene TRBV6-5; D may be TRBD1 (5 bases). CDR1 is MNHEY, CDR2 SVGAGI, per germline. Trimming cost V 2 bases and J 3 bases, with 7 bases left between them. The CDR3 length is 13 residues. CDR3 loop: CASSYGGDTEAFF. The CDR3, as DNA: TGTGCCAGCAGTTACGGGGGAGACACTGAAGCTTTCTTT.

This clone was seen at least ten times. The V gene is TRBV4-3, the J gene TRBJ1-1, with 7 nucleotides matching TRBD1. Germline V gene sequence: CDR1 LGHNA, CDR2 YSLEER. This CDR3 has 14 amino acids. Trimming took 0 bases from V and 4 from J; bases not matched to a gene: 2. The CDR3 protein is CASSQEQGSTEAFF. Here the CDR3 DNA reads TGCGCCAGCAGCCAAGAACAGGGGAGCACTGAAGCTTTCTTT.

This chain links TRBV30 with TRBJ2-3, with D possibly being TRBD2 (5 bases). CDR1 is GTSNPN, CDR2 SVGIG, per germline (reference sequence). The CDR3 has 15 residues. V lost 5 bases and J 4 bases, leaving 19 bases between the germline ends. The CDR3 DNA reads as TGTGCCTGGGTTCAGGAGGCTAGTAGGGCAGATACGCAGTATTTT. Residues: CAWVQEASRADTQYF.

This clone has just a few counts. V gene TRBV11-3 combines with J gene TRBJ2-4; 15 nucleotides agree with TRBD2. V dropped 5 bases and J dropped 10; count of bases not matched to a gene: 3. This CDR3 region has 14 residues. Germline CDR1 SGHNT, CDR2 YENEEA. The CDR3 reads CASSAGTSGGIQYF. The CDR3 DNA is TGTGCCAGCAGCGCCGGGACTAGCGGGGGGATTCAGTACTTC.

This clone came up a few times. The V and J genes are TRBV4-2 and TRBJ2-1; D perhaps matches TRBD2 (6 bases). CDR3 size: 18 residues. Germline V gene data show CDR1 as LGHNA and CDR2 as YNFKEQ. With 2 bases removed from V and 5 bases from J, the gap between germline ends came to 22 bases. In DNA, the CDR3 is TGTGCCAGCAGCCAAAGAGCGTCCACGGGACTCAAGGACAATGAGCAGTTCTTC. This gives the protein CASSQRASTGLKDNEQFF.

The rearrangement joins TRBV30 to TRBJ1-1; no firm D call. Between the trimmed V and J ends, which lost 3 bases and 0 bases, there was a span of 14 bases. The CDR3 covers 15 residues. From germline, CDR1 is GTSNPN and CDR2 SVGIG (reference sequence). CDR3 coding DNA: TGTGCCTGGAGGAGATTCACGTATCTGAACACTGAAGCTTTCTTT. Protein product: CAWRRFTYLNTEAFF.

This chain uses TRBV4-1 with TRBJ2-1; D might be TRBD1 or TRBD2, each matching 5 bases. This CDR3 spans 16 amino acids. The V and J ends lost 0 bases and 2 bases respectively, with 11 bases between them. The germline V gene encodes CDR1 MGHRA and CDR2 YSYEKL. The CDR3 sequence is CASSQETGPAYNEQFF. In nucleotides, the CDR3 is TGCGCCAGCAGCCAAGAGACGGGGCCCGCCTACAATGAGCAGTTCTTC.